This TCR beta chain was sequenced in a study of shared clonotypes between healthy human individuals. Overall study context: Researchers assigned three CD4 naive, three CD4 memory, two CD8 naive and one CD8 memory plate to each donor. Study outcomes and limitations: Estimated richness was generally greater in naive than memory subsets. Non-shared clonotypes had lower generation probabilities than clonotypes shared by all four sorted-subset donors.

Germline lookup yields CDR1 SEHNR and CDR2 FQNEAQ (reference sequence). The CDR3 has 15 amino acids. V lost 0 bases and J 1 base, leaving 4 bases between the germline ends. This clone has a single count. Its antigen is unknown. Several immunoSEQ plates held equal portions of the genomic DNA taken from each subset. Using immunoSEQ multiplex PCR, the repertoire was profiled, and TCRdb retains in-frame clones only, with some absent. The table shows about 2.3 million clones, with approximately 93% occurring only once. This chain connects TRBV7-9 to TRBJ2-6; D uncertain. The sample taken for sequencing was naive CD4+ T cells from PBMCs. Subset described: CD45RA+ positively selected. The sequence came from a man younger than 35 in good health. Some clones in this sample may be carry-over from other donors' samples. In DNA, the CDR3 is TGTGCCAGCAGCTTAGCGGTGTCTGGGGCCAACGTCCTGACTTTC. It codes for CASSLAVSGANVLTF.